The 7 T cell receptor beta chains reported below all come from one sample, sequenced in a study of PD-L1 blockade in urothelial cancer. Here immunoSEQ multiplex PCR was the method, and the copy in TCRdb shows in-frame clones only, minus some. The table includes 20,000 to 30,000 clones, around 90% detected once. Sequences were derived from PBMCs, sampled around atezolizumab (anti-PD-L1) treatment. The receptors shown here come from a man aged 45-60 years with urothelial cancer.

The V gene is TRBV12-2, the J gene TRBJ1-1; the table's D call of TRBD1 was not tested on the DNA. TRBV12-2 is given as a pseudogene. The CDR3 runs 16 residues. Written as DNA, the CDR3 is TGTGCAAGTCGCTTGAGGACAGGGAGCCTCTACACTGAAGCTTTCTTT. It yields the protein CASRLRTGSLYTEAFF.

The chain uses TRBV28 and TRBJ2-3, with TRBD2 identical over 14 bases. V lost 6 bases to trimming and J lost 0 bases; unmatched junction nucleotides: 8. The germline gives CDR1 MDHEN, CDR2 SYDVKM. The CDR3 runs 18 residues. The DNA for the CDR3 is TGTGCCAGCAGCCGTGGACTAGCGGGAGGTTCTAGCACAGATACGCAGTATTTT. Translation: CASSRGLAGGSSTDTQYF.

The rearrangement uses TRBV28 and TRBJ2-7, with D possibly being TRBD2 (5 bases). The V gene's germline CDR1 is MDHEN and CDR2 SYDVKM. The CDR3 is 12 amino acids. Trimming removed 8 bases from V and 6 bases from J, with 14 bases in between. In DNA form, the CDR3 reads TGTGCCAGCCTTAACGCGGGTCGCGAGCAGTACTTC. Its translation is CASLNAGREQYF.

The CDR3 region has the DNA TGTGCCAGCAGCCCTTGGACAGGGGGGATTAACACTGAAGCTTTCTTT. Protein product: CASSPWTGGINTEAFF. This chain connects TRBV5-4 to TRBJ1-1, with 10 positions matching TRBD1. The J segment lost 2 bases and the V segment lost 4 bases, leaving 8 bases of the junction unmatched. CDR1 and CDR2 from the germline V gene are SGHNT and YYREEE (reference sequence). The CDR3 totals 16 residues.

The chain carries TRBV30 and TRBJ1-4, with 9 bases that match TRBD1. V shed 0 bases, J shed 7 bases, and the junction held 9 bases outside the gene matches. There are 16 residues in the CDR3. Germline CDR1 is GTSNPN and CDR2 is SVGIG (reference sequence). Here the CDR3 reads CAWSVDGTGLGEKLFF. The CDR3, as DNA: TGTGCCTGGAGTGTAGACGGGACAGGGCTGGGTGAAAAACTGTTTTTT.

CDR3 protein: CAISEFRSSGANVLTF. In nucleotides, the CDR3 is TGTGCCATCAGTGAGTTTCGGAGCTCTGGGGCCAACGTCCTGACTTTC. V and J are TRBV10-3 and TRBJ2-6; the D is unclear. Trimming took 1 base from V and 0 from J, leaving 7 bases between them. The CDR3 extends over 16 amino acids. Germline V gives CDR1 ENHRY, CDR2 SYGVKD.

The chain has TRBV7-7 and TRBJ2-5; D gene unclear. This CDR3 has 13 residues. The germline gives CDR1 SSHAT, CDR2 FNYEAQ (reference sequence). V lost 0 bases and J 4 bases, leaving 6 bases between the germline ends. The CDR3 loop is CASSLALRETQYF. CDR3 bases: TGTGCCAGCAGCTTAGCGCTAAGAGAGACCCAGTACTTC. Filled out from reference TRBV7-7 and TRBJ2-5, the complete variable domain reads GAGVSQSPRYKVTKRGQDVTLRCDPISSHATLYWYQQALGQGPEFLTYFNYEAQPDKSGLPSDRFSAERPEGSISTLTIQRTEQRDSAMYRCASSLALRETQYFGPGTRLLVL.